These 17 T cell receptor beta chains share one sample of origin, sequenced in a study of blood T cell repertoires in COVID-19. Sequencing used immunoSEQ multiplex PCR; TCRdb keeps in-frame clones, though not all of them. This sample has 100,000 to 120,000 clones, with 75% to 90% found just once. Source material: peripheral blood. All receptors derive from a woman between 40 and 55 years old with acute or convalescent COVID-19.

V usage is TRBV9 and J usage is TRBJ1-1; D remains ambiguous. Germline lookup yields CDR1 SGDLS and CDR2 YYNGEE. This CDR3 spans 14 amino acids. With 0 bases removed from V and 2 bases from J, the gap between germline ends came to 8 bases. CDR3 bases: TGTGCCAGCAGCGTAGATCACTTTAACACTGAAGCTTTCTTT. Encoded protein: CASSVDHFNTEAFF.

This clone has just one count. This rearrangement joins TRBV19 to TRBJ1-1; a weak D match, TRBD1 (5 bases). CDR3 length: 14 residues. The germline V and J ends were trimmed by 3 bases and 4 bases, with 12 bases remaining between them. The germline CDR1 and CDR2 sequences are LNHDA and SQIVND (reference sequence). CDR3: CASSIRGDGTEAFF. CDR3 DNA sequence: TGTGCCAGTAGTATTCGGGGGGATGGCACTGAAGCTTTCTTT.

This clone was detected once. The same CDR3 can be traced to other DNA sequences in this sample. The V and J genes are TRBV5-1 and TRBJ1-1, with 9 bases fitting TRBD1. The CDR3 loop spans 14 amino acids. Germline values: CDR1 SGHRS, CDR2 YFSETQ. V was clipped by 4 bases and J by 4 bases; unmatched bases: 5. The CDR3 nucleotides read TGCGCCAGCAGCCCCGGACAGGGGCTCACTGAAGCTTTCTTT. Translation: CASSPGQGLTEAFF.

As for this clone: A single base separates this from a much larger clone, so it may be a read error. The chain couples TRBV4-2 to TRBJ2-1, with a possible D match to TRBD2 (5 bases). V gave up 1 base and J gave up 8 bases, with 6 bases separating them. The CDR3 spans 12 residues. In germline, CDR1 is LGHNA, CDR2 YNFKEQ. CDR3 DNA sequence: TGTGCCAGCAGCCAAGGAGGGTATGAGCAGTTCTTC. Translated, it gives CASSQGGYEQFF.

This chain connects TRBV18 to TRBJ1-4, with D uncertain. V was trimmed by 2 bases and J by 3 bases, leaving 4 bases between them. The CDR3 contains 13 residues. Germline CDR1 and CDR2: KGHSH and LQKENI. The CDR3 region has the DNA TGTGCCAGCTCACCAAGAGCTAATGAAAAACTGTTTTTT. Amino acid sequence: CASSPRANEKLFF. Looking up the rest from reference TRBV18 and TRBJ1-4 gives the full variable domain: NAGVMQNPRHLVRRRGQEARLRCSPMKGHSHVYWYRQLPEEGLKFMVYLQKENIIDESGMPKERFSAEFPKEGPSILRIQQVVRGDSAAYFCASSPRANEKLFFGSGTQLSVL.

The rearrangement uses TRBV6-6 and TRBJ1-2; TRBD1 matches 10 bases. The CDR3 totals 15 residues. Germline trimming cut 5 bases from V and 6 bases from J; bases unmatched to any gene: 9. The germline V gene encodes CDR1 MNHNY and CDR2 SVGAGI (reference sequence). This CDR3 is CASSHTRGTGDGYTF. The CDR3 coding sequence is TGTGCCAGCAGTCATACAAGGGGGACAGGGGATGGCTACACCTTC.

This clone was seen only once. The chain couples TRBV2 to TRBJ2-2; 12 bases map to TRBD2. Germline-derived CDR1 and CDR2 are SNHLY and FYNNEI. Trimming cost V 4 bases and J 6 bases; bases outside gene matches: 9. The CDR3 length is 17 residues. CDR3 DNA: TGTGCCAGCAGTGGCGGTTTTGCTAGCGGGGGGGCCGGGGAGCTGTTTTTT. Residues: CASSGGFASGGAGELFF.

The rearrangement links TRBV7-2 to TRBJ2-7; 10 bases agree with TRBD2. V was clipped by 3 bases and J by 7 bases; unmatched bases: 12. The CDR3 contains 16 residues. CDR1 and CDR2 from the germline V gene are SGHTA and FQGNSA. As DNA, the CDR3 is TGTGCCAGCAGCTTTACTCCTCTAGCGGGGGCAAGGGAGCAGTACTTC. The encoded protein is CASSFTPLAGAREQYF.

The genes are TRBV7-2 and TRBJ1-2, with TRBD1 matching 8 bases. This CDR3 comprises 14 residues. The junction had 6 bases not matched to a gene; V was cut back by 5 bases and J by 4 bases. Germline V gene lookup returns CDR1 SGHTA and CDR2 FQGNSA. The CDR3 reads CASSRGQVGYGYTF. The CDR3 DNA sequence: TGTGCCAGCAGCCGGGGACAGGTGGGCTATGGCTACACCTTC.

This rearrangement joins TRBV3-1 (or the pseudogene TRBV3-2) to TRBJ1-6; unclear D gene. V shed 4 bases and J shed 0 bases, with 4 bases lying between them. CDR3 length: 14 residues. The V gene's germline CDR1 is LGHDT and CDR2 YNNKEL (reference sequence). The CDR3 loop reads CASSPTSYNSPLHF. The CDR3 nucleotides read TGTGCCAGCAGCCCTACCTCCTATAATTCACCCCTCCACTTT.

The chain employs TRBV19 and TRBJ2-7; tentative D call: TRBD1 (5 bases). This CDR3 contains 15 residues. V shed 5 bases and J shed 1 base, with 15 bases lying between them. CDR1 and CDR2 from the germline V gene are LNHDA and SQIVND (reference sequence). CDR3: CASSWTRARSYEQYF. The CDR3 coding sequence is TGTGCCAGTAGTTGGACAAGGGCTCGGTCCTACGAGCAGTACTTC.

This clone was seen a handful of times. V and J are TRBV19 and TRBJ1-1; D unresolved. V was trimmed by 3 bases and J by 0 bases, leaving 14 bases between them. CDR3 length equals 16 residues. Per the germline V gene, CDR1 is LNHDA and CDR2 is SQIVND (reference sequence). The CDR3 DNA follows: TGTGCCAGTAGTATTCTGCCAAGGAGAATGAACACTGAAGCTTTCTTT. This translates into CASSILPRRMNTEAFF.

V usage is TRBV19 and J usage is TRBJ1-5; D remains unclear. Germline-derived CDR1 and CDR2 are LNHDA and SQIVND (reference sequence). The CDR3 length is 13 residues. V was trimmed by 0 bases and J by 3 bases, leaving 3 bases between them. The chain's CDR3 is CASSIEANQPQHF. CDR3 DNA: TGTGCCAGTAGTATAGAGGCCAATCAGCCCCAGCATTTT.

The V call is TRBV6-5, the J call TRBJ1-5; 9 positions agree with TRBD1. CDR3 length: 12 residues. Germline CDR1 and CDR2: MNHEY and SVGAGI. V was pared by 6 bases and J by 10 bases, with 4 bases of the junction left unmatched. The CDR3 DNA is TGTGCCAGCAGCACGGGACAGGGACCCCAGCATTTT. It translates to CASSTGQGPQHF.

The gene calls are TRBV29-1 and TRBJ2-3, with 12 bases fitting TRBD2. The CDR3 spans 15 residues. The germline CDR1 and CDR2 sequences are SQVTM and ANQGSEA. V lost 6 bases to trimming and J lost 0 bases; unmatched junction nucleotides: 4. DNA of the CDR3: TGCAGCGTCTCCGGGACTAGCGGGAGCACAGATACGCAGTATTTT. Amino acid sequence: CSVSGTSGSTDTQYF.

J is TRBJ2-3 and V is TRBV5-1, with a tentative D call TRBD2 (7 bases). The CDR3 contains 15 residues. With 0 bases removed from V and 3 bases from J, the gap between germline ends came to 11 bases. Germline V gene lookup returns CDR1 SGHRS and CDR2 YFSETQ. In DNA, the CDR3 is TGCGCCAGCAGCTTGGCGGGGGGCTTGACAGATACGCAGTATTTT. Amino acids: CASSLAGGLTDTQYF.

The chain has TRBV2 and TRBJ2-2; D is perhaps TRBD2 (6 bases). The germline V and J ends were trimmed by 1 base and 6 bases, with 15 bases remaining between them. This CDR3 spans 16 amino acids. The germline CDR1 and CDR2 sequences are SNHLY and FYNNEI. CDR3 DNA: TGTGCCAGCAGTGAAGTGGAGGGTGGAGGGGCCGGGGAGCTGTTTTTT. As protein: CASSEVEGGGAGELFF.